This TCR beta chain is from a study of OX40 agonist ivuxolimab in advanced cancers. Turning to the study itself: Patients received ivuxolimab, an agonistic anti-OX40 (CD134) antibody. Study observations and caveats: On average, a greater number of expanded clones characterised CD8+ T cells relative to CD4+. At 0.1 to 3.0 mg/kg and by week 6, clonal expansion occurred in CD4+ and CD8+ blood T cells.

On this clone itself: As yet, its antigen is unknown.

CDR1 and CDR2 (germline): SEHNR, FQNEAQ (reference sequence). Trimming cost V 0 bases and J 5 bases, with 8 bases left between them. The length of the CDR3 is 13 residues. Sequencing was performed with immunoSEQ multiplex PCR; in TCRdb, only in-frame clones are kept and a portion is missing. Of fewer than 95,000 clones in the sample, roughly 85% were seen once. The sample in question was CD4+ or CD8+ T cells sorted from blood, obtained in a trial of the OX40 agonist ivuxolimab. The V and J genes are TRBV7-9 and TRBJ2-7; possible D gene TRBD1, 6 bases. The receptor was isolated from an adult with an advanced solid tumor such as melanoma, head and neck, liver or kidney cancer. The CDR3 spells CASSLAGGDEQYF. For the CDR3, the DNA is TGTGCCAGCAGCTTAGCTGGGGGCGACGAGCAGTACTTC.